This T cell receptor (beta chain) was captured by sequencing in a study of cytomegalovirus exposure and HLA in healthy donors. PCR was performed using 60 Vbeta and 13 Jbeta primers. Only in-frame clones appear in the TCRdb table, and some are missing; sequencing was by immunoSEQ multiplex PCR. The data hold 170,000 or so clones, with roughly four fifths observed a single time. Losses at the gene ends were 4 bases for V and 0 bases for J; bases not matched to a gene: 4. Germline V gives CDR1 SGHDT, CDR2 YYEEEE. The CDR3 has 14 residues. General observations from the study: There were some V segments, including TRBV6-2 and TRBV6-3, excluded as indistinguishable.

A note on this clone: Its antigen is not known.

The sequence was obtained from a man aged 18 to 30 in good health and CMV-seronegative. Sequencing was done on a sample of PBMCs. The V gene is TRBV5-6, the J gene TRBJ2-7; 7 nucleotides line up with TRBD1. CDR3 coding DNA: TGTGCCAGCAGCGACCGGGACAGCTCCTACGAGCAGTACTTC. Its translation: CASSDRDSSYEQYF.